This TCR beta chain was captured in a study of blood T cells in healthy people across ages. V lost 5 bases, J lost 3 bases, and 13 bases lay in between. The CDR3 has 14 amino acids. Germline V gene data show CDR1 as LGHDT and CDR2 as YNNKEL (reference sequence). This clonotype was recorded many times. Its cognate antigen is unknown. Study-wide results and caveats: Unsorted PBMCs blocked a conclusive comparison of naive and antigen-experienced cells. The recorded TCR beta diversity per million T cells decreased in a roughly linear manner with age.

Combining a sample-barcoded 5' primer with a J-beta primer mix, a second PCR ran for roughly 7 to 11 cycles. TCRdb recomputed calls from the 5' RACE reads with MiXCR, one row per CDR3 protein. The table lists fewer than 600,000 distinct CDR3 sequences, about 29% of them singletons. The data also belong to a second study, concerning T cells of mothers and their children. Per that paper: Every mother supplied over 8.5 million TCR beta CDR3 reads and every child about 3 million.

The sample was blood. This clonotype was obtained from a boy under 10 years old in good health. The V call is TRBV3-1, the J call TRBJ1-1; maybe TRBD1 (5 bases). The CDR3 bases are TGTGCCAGCAGCTTAAGGGGCAGGGACACTGAAGCTTTCTTT. Protein product: CASSLRGRDTEAFF.